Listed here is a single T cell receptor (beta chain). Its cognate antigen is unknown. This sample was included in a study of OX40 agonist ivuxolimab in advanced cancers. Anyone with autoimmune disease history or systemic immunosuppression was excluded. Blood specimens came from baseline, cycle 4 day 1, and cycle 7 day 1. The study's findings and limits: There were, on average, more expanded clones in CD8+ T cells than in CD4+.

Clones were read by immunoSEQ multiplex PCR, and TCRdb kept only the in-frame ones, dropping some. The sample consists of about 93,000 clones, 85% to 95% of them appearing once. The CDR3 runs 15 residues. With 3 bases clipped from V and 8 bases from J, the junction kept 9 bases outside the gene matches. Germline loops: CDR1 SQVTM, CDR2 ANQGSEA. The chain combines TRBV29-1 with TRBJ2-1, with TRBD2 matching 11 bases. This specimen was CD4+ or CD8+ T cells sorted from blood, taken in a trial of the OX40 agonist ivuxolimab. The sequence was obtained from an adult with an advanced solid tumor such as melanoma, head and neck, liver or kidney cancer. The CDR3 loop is CSVDEGLAVRDEQFF. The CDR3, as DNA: TGCAGCGTTGATGAGGGACTAGCGGTTAGAGATGAGCAGTTCTTC.